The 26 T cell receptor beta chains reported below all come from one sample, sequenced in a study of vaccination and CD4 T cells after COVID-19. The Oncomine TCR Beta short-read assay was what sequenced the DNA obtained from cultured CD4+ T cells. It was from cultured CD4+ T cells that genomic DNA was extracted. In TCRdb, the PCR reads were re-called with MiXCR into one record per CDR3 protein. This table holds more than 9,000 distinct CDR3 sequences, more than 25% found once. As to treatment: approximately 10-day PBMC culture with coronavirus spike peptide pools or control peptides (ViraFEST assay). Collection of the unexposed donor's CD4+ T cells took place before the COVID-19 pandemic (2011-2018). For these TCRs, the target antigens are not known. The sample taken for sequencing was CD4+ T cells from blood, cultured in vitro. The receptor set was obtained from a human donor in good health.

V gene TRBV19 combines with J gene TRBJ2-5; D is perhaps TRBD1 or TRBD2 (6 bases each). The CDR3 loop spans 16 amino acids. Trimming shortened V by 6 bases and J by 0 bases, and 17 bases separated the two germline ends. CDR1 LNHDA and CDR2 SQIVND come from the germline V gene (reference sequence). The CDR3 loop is CASSRGLRANQETQYF. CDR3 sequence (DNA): TGTGCCAGTAGCCGGGGGCTACGAGCGAACCAAGAGACCCAGTACTTC.

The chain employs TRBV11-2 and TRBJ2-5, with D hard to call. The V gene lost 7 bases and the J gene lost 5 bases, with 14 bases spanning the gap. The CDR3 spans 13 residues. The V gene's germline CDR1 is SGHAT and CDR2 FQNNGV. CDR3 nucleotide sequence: TGTGCCAGCACCTCGGGTGCTTTTGAGACCCAGTACTTC. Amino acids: CASTSGAFETQYF.

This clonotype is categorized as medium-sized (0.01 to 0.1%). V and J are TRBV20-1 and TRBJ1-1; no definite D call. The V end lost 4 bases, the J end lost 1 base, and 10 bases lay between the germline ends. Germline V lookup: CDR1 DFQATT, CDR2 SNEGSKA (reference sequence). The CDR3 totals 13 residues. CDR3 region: CSANRSPNTEAFF. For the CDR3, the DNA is TGCAGTGCTAACCGGAGTCCGAACACTGAAGCTTTCTTT.

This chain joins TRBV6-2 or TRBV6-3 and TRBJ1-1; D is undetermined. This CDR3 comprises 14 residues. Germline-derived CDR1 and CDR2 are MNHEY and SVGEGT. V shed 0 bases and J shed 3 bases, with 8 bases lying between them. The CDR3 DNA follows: TGTGCCAGCAGTTACTCCCACCCTCACACTGAAGCTTTCTTT. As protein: CASSYSHPHTEAFF.

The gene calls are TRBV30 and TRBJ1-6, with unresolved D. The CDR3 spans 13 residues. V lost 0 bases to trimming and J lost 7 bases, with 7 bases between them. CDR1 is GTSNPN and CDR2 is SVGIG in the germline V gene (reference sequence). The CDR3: CAWSVLLNSPLHF. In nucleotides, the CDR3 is TGTGCCTGGAGTGTACTTCTGAATTCACCCCTCCACTTT.

The DNA for the CDR3 is TGTGCCAGCGGCCCTTGGCTAGCGGTCGGCACAGATACGCAGTATTTT. Protein: CASGPWLAVGTDTQYF. The chain employs TRBV7-2 and TRBJ2-3; 7 bases line up with TRBD2. This CDR3 comprises 16 residues. The V gene end was trimmed by 8 bases and the J gene end by 1 base; junction bases not matched to a gene: 12. Germline V gene data show CDR1 as SGHTA and CDR2 as FQGNSA.

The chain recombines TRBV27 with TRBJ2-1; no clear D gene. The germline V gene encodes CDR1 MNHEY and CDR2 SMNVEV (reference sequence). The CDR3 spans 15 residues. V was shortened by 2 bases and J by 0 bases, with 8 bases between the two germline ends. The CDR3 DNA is TGTGCCAGCAGTTTAATAGCTGGCTCCTACAATGAGCAGTTCTTC. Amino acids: CASSLIAGSYNEQFF.

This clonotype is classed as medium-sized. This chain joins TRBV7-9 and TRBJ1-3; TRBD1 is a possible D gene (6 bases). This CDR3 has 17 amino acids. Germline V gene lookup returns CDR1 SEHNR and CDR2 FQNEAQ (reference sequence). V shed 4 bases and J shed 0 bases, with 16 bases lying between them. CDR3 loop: CASSWPRGAASGNTIYF. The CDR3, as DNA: TGTGCCAGCAGCTGGCCTCGGGGGGCTGCCTCTGGAAACACCATATATTTT. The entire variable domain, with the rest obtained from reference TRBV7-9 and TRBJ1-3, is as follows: DTGVSQNPRHKITKRGQNVTFRCDPISEHNRLYWYRQTLGQGPEFLTYFQNEAQLEKSRLLSDRFSAERPKGSFSTLEIQRTEQGDSAMYLCASSWPRGAASGNTIYFGEGSWLTVV.

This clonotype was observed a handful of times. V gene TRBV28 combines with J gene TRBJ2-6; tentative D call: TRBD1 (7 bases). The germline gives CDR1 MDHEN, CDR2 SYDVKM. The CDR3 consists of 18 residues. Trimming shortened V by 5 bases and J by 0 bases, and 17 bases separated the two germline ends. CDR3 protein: CASSPAGQLFSGANVLTF. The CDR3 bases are TGTGCCAGCAGTCCGGCGGGACAGTTGTTCTCTGGGGCCAACGTCCTGACTTTC.

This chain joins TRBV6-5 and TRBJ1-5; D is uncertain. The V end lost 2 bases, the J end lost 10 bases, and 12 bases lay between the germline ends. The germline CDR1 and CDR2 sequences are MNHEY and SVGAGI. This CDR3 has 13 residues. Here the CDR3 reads CASSYRPDLPQHF. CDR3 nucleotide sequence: TGTGCCAGCAGTTACCGACCTGACCTACCCCAGCATTTT.

The CDR3 reads CSARDMGLTEAFF. The CDR3 DNA is TGCAGTGCTAGAGATATGGGGCTCACTGAAGCTTTCTTT. The V and J genes are TRBV20-1 and TRBJ1-1; maybe TRBD1 (5 bases). Between the trimmed V and J ends, which lost 0 bases and 4 bases, there was a span of 9 bases. The V gene's germline CDR1 is DFQATT and CDR2 SNEGSKA (reference sequence). There are 13 residues in the CDR3.

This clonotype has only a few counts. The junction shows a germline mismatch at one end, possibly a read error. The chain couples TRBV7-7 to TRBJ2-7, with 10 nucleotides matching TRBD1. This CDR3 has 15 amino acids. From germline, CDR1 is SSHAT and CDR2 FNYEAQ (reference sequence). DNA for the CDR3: TGTGCTAGCAGCTTAGGGGACAGGGGCTCCTACGAGCAGTACTTC. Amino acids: CASSLGDRGSYEQYF.

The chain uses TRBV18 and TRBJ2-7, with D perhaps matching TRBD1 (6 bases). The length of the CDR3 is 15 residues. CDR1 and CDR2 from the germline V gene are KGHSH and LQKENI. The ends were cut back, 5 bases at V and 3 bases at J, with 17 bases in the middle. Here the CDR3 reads CASSATGQVLYEQYF. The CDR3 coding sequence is TGTGCCAGCTCAGCTACAGGGCAGGTACTCTACGAGCAGTACTTC.

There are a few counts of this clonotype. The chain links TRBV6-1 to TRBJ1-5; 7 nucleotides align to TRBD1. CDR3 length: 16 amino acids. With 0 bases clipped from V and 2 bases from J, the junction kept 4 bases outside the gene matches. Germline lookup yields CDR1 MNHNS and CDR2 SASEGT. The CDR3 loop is CASSEARTGGNQPQHF. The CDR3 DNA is TGTGCCAGCAGTGAAGCGAGGACAGGCGGCAATCAGCCCCAGCATTTT.

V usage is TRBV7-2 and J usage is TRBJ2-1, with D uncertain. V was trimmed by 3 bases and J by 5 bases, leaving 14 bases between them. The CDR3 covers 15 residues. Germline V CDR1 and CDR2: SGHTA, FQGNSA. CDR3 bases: TGTGCCAGCAGCTTTGGCCTAGGCTCGGACAATGAGCAGTTCTTC. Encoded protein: CASSFGLGSDNEQFF.

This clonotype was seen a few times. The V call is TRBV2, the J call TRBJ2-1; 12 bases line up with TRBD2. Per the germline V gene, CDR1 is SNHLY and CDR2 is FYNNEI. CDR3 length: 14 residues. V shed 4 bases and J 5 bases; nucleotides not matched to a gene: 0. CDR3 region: CASSGLAGDNEQFF. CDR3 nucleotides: TGTGCCAGCAGTGGACTAGCGGGGGACAATGAGCAGTTCTTC.

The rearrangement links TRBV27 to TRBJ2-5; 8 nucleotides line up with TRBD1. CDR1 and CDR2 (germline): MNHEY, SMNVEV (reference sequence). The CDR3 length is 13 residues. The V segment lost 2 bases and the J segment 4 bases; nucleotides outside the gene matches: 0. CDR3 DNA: TGTGCCAGCAGTTTACAGGGGGCAGAGACCCAGTACTTC. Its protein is CASSLQGAETQYF.

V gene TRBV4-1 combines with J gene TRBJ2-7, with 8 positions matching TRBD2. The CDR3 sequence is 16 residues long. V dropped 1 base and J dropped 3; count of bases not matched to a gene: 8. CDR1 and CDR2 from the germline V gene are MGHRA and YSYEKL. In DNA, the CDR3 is TGCGCCAGCAGCCAAGCTCGCGTACTAGCGGTCTACGAGCAGTACTTC. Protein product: CASSQARVLAVYEQYF.

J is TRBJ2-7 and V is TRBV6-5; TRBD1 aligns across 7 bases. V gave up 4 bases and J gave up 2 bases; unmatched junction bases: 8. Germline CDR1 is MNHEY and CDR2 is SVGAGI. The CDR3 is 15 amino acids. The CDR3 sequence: CASSSPGQTTYEQYF. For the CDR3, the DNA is TGTGCCAGCAGTTCCCCGGGACAGACTACCTACGAGCAGTACTTC.

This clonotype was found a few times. For the CDR3, the DNA is TGTGCCAGCAGCTTAGGCAGAGGGGGCTCAGGCTACACCTTC. Translation: CASSLGRGGSGYTF. The chain couples TRBV7-2 to TRBJ1-2, with 7 bases that match TRBD1. The CDR3 sequence is 14 residues long. V shed 1 base and J 8 bases; nucleotides not matched to a gene: 7. CDR1 SGHTA and CDR2 FQGNSA come from the germline V gene.

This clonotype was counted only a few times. CDR3 coding DNA: TGCAGTGCTGAAGGTCACTCCTACGAGCAGTACTTC. Translation gives CSAEGHSYEQYF. This chain uses TRBV20-1 with TRBJ2-7; the D is unclear. Trimming cost V 5 bases and J 0 bases, with 8 bases left between them. The CDR3 is made up of 12 amino acids. The germline gives CDR1 DFQATT, CDR2 SNEGSKA (reference sequence).

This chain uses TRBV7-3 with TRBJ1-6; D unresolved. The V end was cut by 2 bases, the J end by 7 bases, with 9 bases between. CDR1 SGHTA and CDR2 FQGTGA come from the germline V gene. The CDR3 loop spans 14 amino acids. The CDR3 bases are TGTGCCAGCAGCTTAGGACCGCTAAATTCACCCCTCCACTTT. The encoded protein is CASSLGPLNSPLHF.

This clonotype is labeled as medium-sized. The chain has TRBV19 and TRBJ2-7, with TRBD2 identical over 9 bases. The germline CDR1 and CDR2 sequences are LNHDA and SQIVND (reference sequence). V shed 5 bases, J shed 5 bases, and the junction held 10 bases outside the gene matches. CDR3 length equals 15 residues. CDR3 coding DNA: TGTGCCAGTAGTCCCATAGCGGGAGTGCCCCACGAGCAGTACTTC. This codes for CASSPIAGVPHEQYF. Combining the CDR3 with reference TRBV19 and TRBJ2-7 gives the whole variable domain DGGITQSPKYLFRKEGQNVTLSCEQNLNHDAMYWYRQDPGQGLRLIYYSQIVNDFQKGDIAEGYSVSREKKESFPLTVTSAQKNPTAFYLCASSPIAGVPHEQYFGPGTRLTVT.

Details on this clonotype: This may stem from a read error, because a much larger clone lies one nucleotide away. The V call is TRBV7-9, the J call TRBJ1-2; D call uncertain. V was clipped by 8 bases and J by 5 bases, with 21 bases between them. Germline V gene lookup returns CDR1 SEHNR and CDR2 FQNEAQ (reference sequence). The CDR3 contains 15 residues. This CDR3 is CASASLQAVRYGYTF. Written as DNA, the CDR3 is TGTGCCAGCGCCAGCCTTCAGGCCGTCCGGTATGGCTACACCTTC.

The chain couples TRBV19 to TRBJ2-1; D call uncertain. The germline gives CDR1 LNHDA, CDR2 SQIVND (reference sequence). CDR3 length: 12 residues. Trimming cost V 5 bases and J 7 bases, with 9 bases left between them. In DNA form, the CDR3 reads TGTGCCAGTAGTCGGAGTCCTAATGAGCAGTTCTTC. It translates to CASSRSPNEQFF.

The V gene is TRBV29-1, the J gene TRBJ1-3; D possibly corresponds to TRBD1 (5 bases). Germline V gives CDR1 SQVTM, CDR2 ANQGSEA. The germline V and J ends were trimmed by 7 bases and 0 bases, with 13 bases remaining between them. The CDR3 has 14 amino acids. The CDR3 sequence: CSAVTGSSGNTIYF. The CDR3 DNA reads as TGCAGCGCTGTTACAGGTAGCTCTGGAAACACCATATATTTT.